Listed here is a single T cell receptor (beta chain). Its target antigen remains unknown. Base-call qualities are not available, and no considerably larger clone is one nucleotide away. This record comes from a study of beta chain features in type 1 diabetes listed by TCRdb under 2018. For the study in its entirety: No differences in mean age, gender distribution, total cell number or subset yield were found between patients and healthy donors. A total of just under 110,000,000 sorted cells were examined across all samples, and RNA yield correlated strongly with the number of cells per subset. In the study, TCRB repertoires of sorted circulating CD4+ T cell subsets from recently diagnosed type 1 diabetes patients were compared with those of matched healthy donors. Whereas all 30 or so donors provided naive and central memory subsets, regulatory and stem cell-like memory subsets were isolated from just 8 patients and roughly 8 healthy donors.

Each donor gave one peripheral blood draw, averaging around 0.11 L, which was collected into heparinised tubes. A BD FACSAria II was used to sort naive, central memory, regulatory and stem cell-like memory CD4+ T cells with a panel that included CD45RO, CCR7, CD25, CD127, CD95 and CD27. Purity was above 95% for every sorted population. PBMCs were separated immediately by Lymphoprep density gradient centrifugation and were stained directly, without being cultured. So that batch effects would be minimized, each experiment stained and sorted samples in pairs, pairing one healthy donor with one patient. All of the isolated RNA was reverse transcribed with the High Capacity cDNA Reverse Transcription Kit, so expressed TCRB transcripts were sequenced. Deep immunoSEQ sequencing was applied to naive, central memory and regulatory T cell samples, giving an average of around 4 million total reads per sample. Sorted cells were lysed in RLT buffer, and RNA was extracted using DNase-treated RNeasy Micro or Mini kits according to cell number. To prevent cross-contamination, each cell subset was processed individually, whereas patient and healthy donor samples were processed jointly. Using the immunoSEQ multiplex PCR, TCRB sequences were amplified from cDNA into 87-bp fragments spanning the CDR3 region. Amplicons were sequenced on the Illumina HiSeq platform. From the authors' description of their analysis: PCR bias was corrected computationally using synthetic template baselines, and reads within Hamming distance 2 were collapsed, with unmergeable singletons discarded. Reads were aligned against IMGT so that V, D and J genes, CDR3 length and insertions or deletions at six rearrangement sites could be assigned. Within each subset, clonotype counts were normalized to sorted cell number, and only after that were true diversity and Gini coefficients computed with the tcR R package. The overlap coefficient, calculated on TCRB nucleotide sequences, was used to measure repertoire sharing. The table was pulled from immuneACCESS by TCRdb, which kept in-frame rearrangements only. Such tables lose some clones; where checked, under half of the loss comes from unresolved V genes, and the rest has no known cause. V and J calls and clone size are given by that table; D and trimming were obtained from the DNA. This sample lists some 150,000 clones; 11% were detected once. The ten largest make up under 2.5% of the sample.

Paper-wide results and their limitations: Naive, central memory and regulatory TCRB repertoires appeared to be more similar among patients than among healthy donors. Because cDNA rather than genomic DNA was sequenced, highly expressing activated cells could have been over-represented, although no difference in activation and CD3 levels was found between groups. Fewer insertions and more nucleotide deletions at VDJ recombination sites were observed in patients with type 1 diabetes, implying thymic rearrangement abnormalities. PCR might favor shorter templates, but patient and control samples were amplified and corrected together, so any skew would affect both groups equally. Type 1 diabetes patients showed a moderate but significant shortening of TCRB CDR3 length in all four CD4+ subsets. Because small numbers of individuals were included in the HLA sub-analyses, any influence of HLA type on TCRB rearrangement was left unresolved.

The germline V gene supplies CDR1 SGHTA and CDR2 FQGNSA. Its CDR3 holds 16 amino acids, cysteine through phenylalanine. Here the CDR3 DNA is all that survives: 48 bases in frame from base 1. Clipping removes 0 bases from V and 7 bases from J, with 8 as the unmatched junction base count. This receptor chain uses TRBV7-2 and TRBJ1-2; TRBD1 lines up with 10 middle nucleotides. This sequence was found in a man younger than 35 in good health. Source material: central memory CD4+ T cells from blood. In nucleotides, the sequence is TGTGCCAGCAGCTTAGCGCGGGACAGGGGACTCCGTGGCTACACCTTC. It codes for CASSLARDRGLRGYTF.